A single sample is the source of the 30 T cell receptor beta chains below, sequenced in a study of cytomegalovirus exposure and HLA in healthy donors. Data came from immunoSEQ multiplex PCR; TCRdb stores just in-frame clones and leaves some out. The table shows about 110,000 clones, with roughly 89% occurring only once. Source material: PBMCs. All receptors derive from a woman aged 18-29 years in good health and CMV-seronegative.

The chain is built from TRBV28 and TRBJ2-5, with 8 bases identical to TRBD2. Germline assignment: CDR1 MDHEN and CDR2 SYDVKM. The CDR3 extends over 14 amino acids. V lost 3 bases to trimming and J lost 4 bases; unmatched junction nucleotides: 4. The CDR3 reads CASSFRGGVETQYF. The CDR3 bases are TGTGCCAGCAGTTTTCGGGGGGGCGTAGAGACCCAGTACTTC. Looking up the rest from reference TRBV28 and TRBJ2-5 gives the full variable domain: DVKVTQSSRYLVKRTGEKVFLECVQDMDHENMFWYRQDPGLGLRLIYFSYDVKMKEKGDIPEGYSVSREKKERFSLILESASTNQTSMYLCASSFRGGVETQYFGPGTRLLVL.

The chain combines TRBV7-3 with TRBJ2-3; D remains unclear. Trimming left V 4 bases short and J 2 bases short, with 13 bases between. Germline V CDR1 and CDR2: SGHTA, FQGTGA. The CDR3 extends over 15 amino acids. CDR3 sequence reads: CASSSSVSSTDTQYF. CDR3 bases: TGTGCCAGCAGCTCCTCCGTTTCTTCCACAGATACGCAGTATTTT.

The chain uses TRBV23-1 and TRBJ2-3; D may be TRBD1 (6 bases). TRBV23-1 falls under the ORF class, with uncertain function. This CDR3 region has 17 residues. V gave up 0 bases and J gave up 2 bases, with 15 bases separating them. This chain's CDR3 is CASSQSSFQGHTDTQYF. The CDR3 DNA reads as TGCGCCAGCAGTCAATCATCTTTTCAGGGGCACACAGATACGCAGTATTTT.

The chain employs TRBV5-4 and TRBJ2-2; TRBD2 matches 10 bases. Germline CDR1 and CDR2: SGHNT and YYREEE (reference sequence). This CDR3 is 16 amino acids long. With 3 bases clipped from V and 5 bases from J, the junction kept 7 bases outside the gene matches. The CDR3 region is CASSSQAGGVTGELFF. DNA of the CDR3: TGTGCCAGCAGCTCCCAAGCGGGAGGGGTAACCGGGGAGCTGTTTTTT.

This sequence joins TRBV5-4 and TRBJ2-7; D unresolved. The V gene lost 5 bases and the J gene lost 0 bases, with 9 bases spanning the gap. Germline V gene sequence: CDR1 SGHNT, CDR2 YYREEE (reference sequence). This CDR3 has 13 amino acids. The CDR3 sequence: CASSLRSSYEQYF. CDR3 DNA sequence: TGTGCCAGCAGTCTAAGGAGCTCCTACGAGCAGTACTTC.

This chain connects TRBV6-6 to TRBJ2-7, with D perhaps matching TRBD2 (5 bases). Germline V gives CDR1 MNHNY, CDR2 SVGAGI (reference sequence). V lost 8 bases and J lost 5, with 22 bases in between. The CDR3 spans 15 residues. This CDR3 is CASPGRGRSGDEQYF. Here the CDR3 DNA reads TGTGCCAGCCCGGGCAGAGGACGCTCCGGGGACGAGCAGTACTTC.

This clone was seen once. This chain links TRBV7-3 with TRBJ2-3; 10 bases fit TRBD1. The CDR3 length is 14 residues. With 5 bases clipped from V and 1 base from J, the junction kept 0 bases outside the gene matches. The V gene's germline CDR1 is SGHTA and CDR2 FQGTGA. DNA for the CDR3: TGTGCCAGCAGCGGACAGGGGGGCACAGATACGCAGTATTTT. This translates into CASSGQGGTDTQYF.

The V call is TRBV7-2, the J call TRBJ1-2; no clear D. V gave up 0 bases and J gave up 2 bases, with 7 bases separating them. Germline CDR1 reads SGHTA; CDR2 reads FQGNSA. The CDR3 has 14 amino acids. CDR3 amino acids: CASSLAIENYGYTF. In DNA form, the CDR3 reads TGTGCCAGCAGCTTAGCGATCGAGAACTATGGCTACACCTTC.

The chain has TRBV5-1 and TRBJ2-3; 9 positions agree with TRBD1. This CDR3 region has 17 residues. J gave up 3 bases and V 0 bases, and 8 bases lay outside the gene matches. Germline CDR1 is SGHRS and CDR2 is YFSETQ. CDR3 nucleotide sequence: TGCGCCAGCAGCTTGGGGGGACAGGGCCAGGGGACAGATACGCAGTATTTT. Amino acids: CASSLGGQGQGTDTQYF.

This clone was detected many times. The J gene is TRBJ2-1, the V gene TRBV2, with a tentative D call TRBD1 (5 bases). CDR1 is SNHLY, CDR2 FYNNEI, per germline. The CDR3 loop spans 15 amino acids. The V end lost 6 bases, the J end lost 0 bases, and 12 bases lay between the germline ends. The CDR3 DNA reads TGTGCCAGCAGCCTGACAGCTAGCTCCTACAATGAGCAGTTCTTC. It specifies CASSLTASSYNEQFF.

The table lists this clone with a count of one. The chain is built from TRBV5-1 and TRBJ2-5; D is perhaps TRBD1 (6 bases). The V and J ends lost 6 bases and 14 bases respectively, with 8 bases between them. The length of the CDR3 is 8 residues. The germline V gene has CDR1 SGHRS and CDR2 YFSETQ. The CDR3 DNA sequence: TGCGCCAGCAACAGGGTTTACTTC. It encodes CASNRVYF.

V usage is TRBV18 and J usage is TRBJ2-7; possible D gene TRBD2, 6 bases. Trimming cost V 6 bases and J 2 bases, with 17 bases left between them. CDR1 and CDR2 (germline): KGHSH, LQKENI. The length of the CDR3 is 15 residues. The CDR3 reads CASSEEAGGAYEQYF. In nucleotides, the CDR3 is TGTGCCAGCTCCGAGGAGGCAGGAGGGGCCTACGAGCAGTACTTC.

The V gene is TRBV27, the J gene TRBJ2-7; D perhaps matches TRBD1 (5 bases). The CDR3 is made up of 14 amino acids. With 5 bases removed from V and 5 bases from J, the gap between germline ends came to 16 bases. Per the germline V gene, CDR1 is MNHEY and CDR2 is SMNVEV (reference sequence). CDR3 protein: CASSPRQRNHEQYF. The DNA of the CDR3 is TGTGCCAGCAGTCCACGACAGAGGAACCACGAGCAGTACTTC.

The genes are TRBV4-2 and TRBJ2-4; perhaps TRBD2 as D (6 bases). The CDR3 consists of 16 residues. Germline CDR1 is LGHNA and CDR2 is YNFKEQ. V was shortened by 0 bases and J by 1 base, with 10 bases between the two germline ends. CDR3 amino acids: CASSQDLTRAKNIQYF. CDR3 nucleotides: TGTGCCAGCAGCCAAGATTTGACTAGGGCCAAAAACATTCAGTACTTC.

The chain is built from TRBV5-1 and TRBJ2-2; 7 bases are shared with TRBD1. The V gene's germline CDR1 is SGHRS and CDR2 YFSETQ. V trimming: 0 bases; J trimming: 4 bases; junction bases outside the gene matches: 3. This CDR3 spans 15 amino acids. CDR3 amino acids: CASSLATGSTGELFF. In DNA form, the CDR3 reads TGCGCCAGCAGCTTGGCGACAGGGTCCACCGGGGAGCTGTTTTTT. The variable domain in full, with the rest retrieved from reference TRBV5-1 and TRBJ2-2, is KAGVTQTPRYLIKTRGQQVTLSCSPISGHRSVSWYQQTPGQGLQFLFEYFSETQRNKGNFPGRFSGRQFSNSRSEMNVSTLELGDSALYLCASSLATGSTGELFFGEGSRLTVL.

A word on this clone: The conserved closing phenylalanine or tryptophan is absent in this CDR3, likely reflecting a read error. The CDR3 reads CATSRTFSGTGNTEAFL. CDR3 nucleotides: TGTGCCACCAGCAGAACTTTTTCCGGGACAGGGAACACTGAAGCTTTCCTT. The V and J genes are TRBV15 and TRBJ1-1; 8 bases match TRBD1. The CDR3 consists of 17 residues. J was trimmed by 1 base and V by 2 bases; bases with no gene match: 9. Per the germline V gene, CDR1 is LNHNV and CDR2 is YYDKDF (reference sequence).

The CDR3 DNA follows: TGTGCCAGGGGCACAGGGTCCTATTATGGCTACACCTTC. Its protein product is CARGTGSYYGYTF. The gene calls are TRBV2 and TRBJ1-2, with D possibly matching TRBD1 (6 bases). Germline assignment: CDR1 SNHLY and CDR2 FYNNEI. With 9 bases removed from V and 5 bases from J, the gap between germline ends came to 16 bases. The CDR3 loop spans 13 amino acids.

This sequence joins TRBV5-8 and TRBJ1-5; D gene unclear. The CDR3 has 15 amino acids. Trimming pared 3 bases from V and 4 bases from J, leaving 14 bases between. Germline CDR1 and CDR2: SGHTS and YDEGEE. The chain's CDR3 is CASSSPQKTNQPQHF. The CDR3 nucleotides are TGTGCCAGCAGCTCACCACAGAAGACGAATCAGCCCCAGCATTTT.

The chain employs TRBV4-2 and TRBJ2-3; TRBD1 matches at 7 bases. This CDR3 has 14 residues. Trimming cost V 4 bases and J 2 bases; bases outside gene matches: 3. Germline CDR1 is LGHNA and CDR2 is YNFKEQ. The CDR3 region is CASSPQGDTDTQYF. The CDR3 DNA sequence: TGTGCCAGCAGCCCCCAGGGGGACACAGATACGCAGTATTTT.

This chain uses TRBV19 with TRBJ1-2; 7 bases match TRBD1. The CDR3 contains 14 residues. The V gene's germline CDR1 is LNHDA and CDR2 SQIVND (reference sequence). Trimming removed 5 bases from V and 4 bases from J; junction bases left unmatched: 7. The DNA for the CDR3 is TGTGCCAGTAGTCCCAGACAGGGAGCCTATGGCTACACCTTC. It is translated as CASSPRQGAYGYTF.

This chain uses TRBV7-9 with TRBJ2-2, with D uncertain. Trimming took off 1 base at V and 1 base at J, with 7 bases between the two ends. CDR1 SEHNR and CDR2 FQNEAQ come from the germline V gene (reference sequence). The CDR3 has 15 amino acids. CDR3 DNA sequence: TGTGCCAGCAGCTTAGACGGAGTGAACACCGGGGAGCTGTTTTTT. This translates into CASSLDGVNTGELFF.

The gene calls are TRBV2 and TRBJ2-1; 12 nucleotides align to TRBD2. Germline-derived CDR1 and CDR2 are SNHLY and FYNNEI. After removal of 4 bases from V and 9 bases from J, the junction contained 13 bases not matched to a gene. CDR3 length: 17 residues. In DNA form, the CDR3 reads TGTGCCAGCAGTGGTAGTTATGGACTAGCGGGATATTTTGAGCAGTTCTTC. Amino acid sequence: CASSGSYGLAGYFEQFF.

This chain uses TRBV15 with TRBJ2-7, with 9 bases matching TRBD1. The CDR3 has 15 amino acids. V trimming: 0 bases; J trimming: 3 bases; junction bases outside the gene matches: 3. From germline, CDR1 is LNHNV and CDR2 YYDKDF (reference sequence). CDR3 coding DNA: TGTGCCACCAGCAGAGATCGGGACAGGGTCTACGAGCAGTACTTC. Protein product: CATSRDRDRVYEQYF.

The gene calls are TRBV19 and TRBJ2-3; 7 positions agree with TRBD1. CDR1 and CDR2 from the germline V gene are LNHDA and SQIVND (reference sequence). Trimming removed 6 bases from V and 8 bases from J; junction bases left unmatched: 11. CDR3 length equals 14 residues. DNA of the CDR3: TGTGCCAGTAGACCACAGGTCGGGGACAGTACGCAGTATTTT. Translated, it gives CASRPQVGDSTQYF.

The chain employs TRBV18 and TRBJ2-2, with TRBD2 identical over 8 bases. J lost 1 base, V lost 0 bases, and 10 bases had no gene match. The CDR3 loop spans 19 amino acids. Germline CDR1 is KGHSH and CDR2 is LQKENI. The CDR3 spells CASSPPNVAGPQNTGELFF. CDR3 nucleotide sequence: TGTGCCAGCTCACCACCGAACGTAGCGGGGCCACAGAACACCGGGGAGCTGTTTTTT.

The V and J genes are TRBV19 and TRBJ2-2; D uncertain. The V and J ends lost 3 bases and 7 bases respectively, with 9 bases between them. There are 13 residues in the CDR3. Per germline, CDR1 LNHDA and CDR2 SQIVND (reference sequence). The CDR3 region is CASSIRLRGELFF. The CDR3 bases are TGTGCCAGTAGTATTAGACTTCGCGGGGAGCTGTTTTTT.

The V call is TRBV2, the J call TRBJ1-3; no clear D gene. Trimming took 6 bases from V and 2 from J, leaving 11 bases between them. This CDR3 has 14 residues. Germline-derived CDR1 and CDR2 are SNHLY and FYNNEI. CDR3 in DNA: TGTGCCAGCAGCCCTAGGAGTACTGGAAACACCATATATTTT. Its protein product is CASSPRSTGNTIYF.

The chain links TRBV7-8 to TRBJ2-1, with a possible D match to TRBD1 (5 bases). Trimming pared 4 bases from V and 0 bases from J, leaving 19 bases between. The germline V gene has CDR1 SGHVS and CDR2 FQNEAQ. This CDR3 comprises 18 residues. The DNA of the CDR3 is TGTGCCAGCAGCTGGTCCTCCCGGCGTGACAGCTCCTACAATGAGCAGTTCTTC. This encodes CASSWSSRRDSSYNEQFF.

The DNA for the CDR3 is TGTGCCAGCAGCTTAGGCAGGGCTGAGCAGTACTTC. It codes for CASSLGRAEQYF. The V gene is TRBV7-2, the J gene TRBJ2-7; D may be TRBD1 (5 bases). V shed 1 base and J shed 7 bases, with 8 bases lying between them. The CDR3 is made up of 12 amino acids. Germline V gene lookup returns CDR1 SGHTA and CDR2 FQGNSA. The full variable domain, in which reference TRBV7-2 and TRBJ2-7 provide the parts outside the CDR3, is GAGVSQSPSNKVTEKGKDVELRCDPISGHTALYWYRQSLGQGLEFLIYFQGNSAPDKSGLPSDRFSAERTGGSVSTLTIQRTQQEDSAVYLCASSLGRAEQYFGPGTRLTVT.

The chain joins TRBV5-1 to TRBJ2-3, with TRBD1 identical over 9 bases. V shed 2 bases and J 5 bases; nucleotides not matched to a gene: 3. The V gene's germline CDR1 is SGHRS and CDR2 YFSETQ. This CDR3 is 14 amino acids long. CDR3 coding DNA: TGCGCCAGCAGCTTAGGGACAGGGAAAGATACGCAGTATTTT. This translates into CASSLGTGKDTQYF.